Listed below are T cell receptor beta chains from one sample, sequenced in a study of response to subunit inactivated influenza vaccine. Using its own MiXCR run on the RT-PCR reads, TCRdb lists one record per CDR3 protein. The repertoire holds roughly 650,000 distinct CDR3 sequences, with less than 20% as singletons. Sample: PBMCs from blood, taken 11 to 12 days after vaccination. Source of these receptors: a man over 45 who received an inactivated influenza vaccine. CDR3s include the opening cysteine and the closing phenylalanine or tryptophan. D genes are given only for firm matches. The size of a clone is reported for some rows only, either as once, few or many, or as a class for expanded clones.

V	size	J	D	DNA	CDR3
TRBV4-2	-	TRBJ2-7	TRBD2	TGTGCCAGCAGCCAAGGGCCCGGGACTAGCGGATACGAGCAGTACTTC	CASSQGPGTSGYEQYF
TRBV28	-	TRBJ1-1	-	TGTGCCAGCAGTTCACCGGGAGGGACCGACGGCACTGAAGCTTTCTTT	CASSSPGGTDGTEAFF
TRBV15	few	TRBJ2-1	TRBD2	TGTGCCACCAGCAGAGATTCGAGCGGGACCGGCTACAATGAGCAGTTCTTC	CATSRDSSGTGYNEQFF
TRBV4-3	-	TRBJ2-5	-	TGCGCCAGCAGCCACTACAGGAGGTTGGGAGAGACCCAGTACTTC	CASSHYRRLGETQYF
TRBV20-1	few	TRBJ2-7	-	TGCAGTGCTAGAGATAACTGGGCGCCCCTGGAACAGTACTTC	CSARDNWAPLEQYF
TRBV24-1	-	TRBJ2-1	TRBD1	TGTGCCACCAGGGAGACAGGGGGGTACAATGAGCAGTTCTTC	CATRETGGYNEQFF
TRBV4-2	many	TRBJ2-7	-	TGTGCCAGCAGCTACTCTATCGGCGGGATGTCCTACGAGCAGTACTTC	CASSYSIGGMSYEQYF
TRBV12-3/TRBV12-4	many	TRBJ1-1	-	TGTGCCAGCAAGGGGCTGAGGAACACTGAAGCTTTCTTT	CASKGLRNTEAFF
TRBV20-1	few	TRBJ2-5	-	TGCAGTGCTAGTAGGGGGGGCGCGGGGGAGACCCAGTACTTC	CSASRGGAGETQYF
TRBV25-1	few	TRBJ2-3	-	TGTGCCAGCAGTGAAGGGGGGGCCAACACAGATACGCAGTATTTT	CASSEGGANTDTQYF
TRBV5-1	once	TRBJ2-7	-	TGCGCCAGCAGCTTGGGGGGGCCCTTGAGCTCCTACGAGCAGTACTTC	CASSLGGPLSSYEQYF
TRBV9	few	TRBJ1-1	-	TGTGCCAGCAGCTTCCTAGACCCTCCATTTGCTGACACTGAAGCTTTCTTT	CASSFLDPPFADTEAFF
TRBV15	few	TRBJ2-5	TRBD1	TGTGCCACCAGCACATTGACAGGGACGGTGGAGACCCAGTACTTC	CATSTLTGTVETQYF
TRBV3-1	once	TRBJ1-6	TRBD1	TGTGCCAGCAGCCAAGGGGGGACAGGGTTCTTTAATTCACCCCTCCACTTT	CASSQGGTGFFNSPLHF
TRBV5-1	few	TRBJ1-1	TRBD1	TGCGCCAGCAGCTTGGGGGGTACAGGGGATCCTGAAGCTTTCTTT	CASSLGGTGDPEAFF
TRBV6-5	-	TRBJ2-5	-	TGTGCCAGCAGGTTCCAAGAGACCCAGTACTTC	CASRFQETQYF
TRBV5-6	-	TRBJ2-3	-	TGTGCCAGCAGCTTTAAGGGGGGCACAGATACGCAGTATTTT	CASSFKGGTDTQYF
TRBV30	-	TRBJ1-1	-	TGTGCCTGGAGCCCAGCGGGTGAAGCTTTCTTT	CAWSPAGEAFF
TRBV6-2/TRBV6-3	-	TRBJ1-4	-	TGTGCCAGCAGTTACGTCGGGGGAAGTAATGAAAAACTGTTTTTT	CASSYVGGSNEKLFF
TRBV4-1	few	TRBJ2-7	TRBD1	TGCGCCAGCAGCCGGACAGGGATGGGCTCCTACGAGCAGTACTTC	CASSRTGMGSYEQYF
TRBV6-2/TRBV6-3	-	TRBJ2-1	-	TGTGCCAGCAGTTATTCGGCACCGGCTTCCTACAATGAGCAGTTCTTC	CASSYSAPASYNEQFF
TRBV5-1	many	TRBJ2-2	TRBD1	TGTGCCAGCAGGCCCGGGACAGCGAACACCGGGGAGCTGTTTTTT	CASRPGTANTGELFF
TRBV28	-	TRBJ1-1	-	TGTGCCAGCAGTTTATTTCCCAGGCCGGCTTTCTTT	CASSLFPRPAFF
TRBV28	few	TRBJ1-2	TRBD1	TGTGCCAGCAGACCGGGGACAGGGGGAAAGGACTATGGCTACACCTTC	CASRPGTGGKDYGYTF
TRBV24-1	-	TRBJ2-1	TRBD1	TGTGCCACCAGTGATTTGCCCCCCAGGGGGTCCTACAATGAGCAGTTCTTC	CATSDLPPRGSYNEQFF
TRBV20-1	-	TRBJ2-7	-	TGCAGTGCTAGGCCGGGACCTTACGAGCAGTACTTC	CSARPGPYEQYF
TRBV6-1	-	TRBJ1-2	-	TGTGCCAGCAGCCCATACAGTGCGGGAACCTATGGCTACACCTTC	CASSPYSAGTYGYTF
TRBV29-1	few	TRBJ1-2	-	TGCAGCGTTTTAACGGACATTTATGGCTACACCTTC	CSVLTDIYGYTF
TRBV28	-	TRBJ1-1	-	TGTGCCAGCAGTTTATATAGTCGACAGCCTGAAGCTTTCTTT	CASSLYSRQPEAFF
TRBV7-8	few	TRBJ1-5	TRBD1	TGTGCCAGCAGCCCGGGACAGGGTATCCGTCAGCCCCAGCATTTT	CASSPGQGIRQPQHF
TRBV11-2	-	TRBJ2-3	-	TGTGCCATCAGCTTAGTTCCGAATACGCAGTATTTT	CAISLVPNTQYF
TRBV5-1	-	TRBJ2-2	TRBD2	TGCGCCAGCAGCTTGGAGGCTCTAGCGGGAACCGGGGAGCTGTTTTTT	CASSLEALAGTGELFF
TRBV27	-	TRBJ2-7	TRBD1	TGTGCCAGCAGTCCGCGACAGGGGGCAGGCTACGAGCAGTACTTC	CASSPRQGAGYEQYF
TRBV15	-	TRBJ2-3	TRBD2	TGTGCCACCAGCAGCCGATACGAGGGACTAGCGGGACAACTTGATACGCAGTATTTT	CATSSRYEGLAGQLDTQYF
TRBV21-1	-	TRBJ1-3	-	TGTGCCAGCAGCGCCCCGGGACAGGATGGAAACACCATATATTTT	CASSAPGQDGNTIYF
TRBV11-2	-	TRBJ2-4	-	TGTGCCAGCACCCCCCCCTGGGGGAACATTCAGTACTTC	CASTPPWGNIQYF
TRBV20-1	-	TRBJ1-1	TRBD1	TGCAGTGCAGCAGGGGGGGGGCGGGCCACTGAAGCTTTCTTT	CSAAGGGRATEAFF
TRBV10-3	many	TRBJ1-3	TRBD1	TGTGCCATCATGGCAGGGGGCCTCTCTGGAAACACCATATATTTT	CAIMAGGLSGNTIYF
TRBV9	once	TRBJ2-5	-	TGTGCCAGCAGCGGATGGGGGGCGGACGAGACCCAGTACTTC	CASSGWGADETQYF